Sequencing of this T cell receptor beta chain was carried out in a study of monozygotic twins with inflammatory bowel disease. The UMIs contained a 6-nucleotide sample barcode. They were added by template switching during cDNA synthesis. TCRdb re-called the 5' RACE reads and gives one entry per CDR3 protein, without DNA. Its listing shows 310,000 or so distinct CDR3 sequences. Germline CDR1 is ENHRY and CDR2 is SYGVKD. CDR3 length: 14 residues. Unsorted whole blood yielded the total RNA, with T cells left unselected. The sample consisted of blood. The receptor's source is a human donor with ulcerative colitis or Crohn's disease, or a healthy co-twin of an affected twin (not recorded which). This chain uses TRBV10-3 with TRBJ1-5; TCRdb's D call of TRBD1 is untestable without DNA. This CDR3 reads CAISPDRVGQPQHF.